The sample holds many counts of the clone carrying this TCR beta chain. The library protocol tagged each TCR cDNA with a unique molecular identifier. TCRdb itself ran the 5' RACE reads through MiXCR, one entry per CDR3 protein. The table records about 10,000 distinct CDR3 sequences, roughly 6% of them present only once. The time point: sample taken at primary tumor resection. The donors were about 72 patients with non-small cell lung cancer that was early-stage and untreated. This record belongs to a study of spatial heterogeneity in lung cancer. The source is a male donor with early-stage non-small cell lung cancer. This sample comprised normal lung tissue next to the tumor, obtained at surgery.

CDR3 bases: TGTGCCAGCAGCCTTGGACAGTTCTTCCCGGAGCCCCAGCATTTT. It translates to CASSLGQFFPEPQHF. The chain joins TRBV7-9 to TRBJ1-5, with D maybe TRBD1 (6 bases). The CDR3 covers 15 residues. CDR1 is SEHNR, CDR2 FQNEAQ, per germline (reference sequence). The V gene lost 5 bases and the J gene lost 8 bases, with 19 bases spanning the gap.